The 4 T cell receptor beta chains listed next were all sequenced from one sample in a study of cytomegalovirus exposure and HLA in healthy donors. The PCR had 60 Vbeta and 13 Jbeta primers. Only in-frame clones appear in the TCRdb table, and some are missing; sequencing was by immunoSEQ multiplex PCR. The sample has a few hundred thousand clones, roughly 80% seen once. Material for sequencing was PBMCs. The receptor set was obtained from a girl aged 2 to 10 in good health and CMV-seronegative.

The genes are TRBV7-7 and TRBJ2-3; TRBD1 is a possible D gene (6 bases). V shed 2 bases and J shed 2 bases, with 11 bases lying between them. CDR3 length: 15 residues. CDR1 and CDR2 from the germline V gene are SSHAT and FNYEAQ (reference sequence). This CDR3 is CASSLSTGHTDTQYF. The CDR3 DNA reads TGTGCCAGCAGCTTATCGACAGGACACACAGATACGCAGTATTTT.

In the case of this clone: The CDR3 ends on some other residue instead of the conserved phenylalanine or tryptophan, so this is likely a read error. V usage is TRBV27 and J usage is TRBJ1-5, with a tentative D call TRBD1 (5 bases). With 8 bases removed from V and 1 base from J, the gap between germline ends came to 6 bases. This CDR3 region has 12 residues. Germline CDR1 is MNHEY and CDR2 is SMNVEV (reference sequence). This CDR3 reads CASGDSNQPQHL. The DNA for the CDR3 is TGTGCCAGCGGGGACAGCAATCAGCCCCAGCATCTT.

The chain combines TRBV29-1 with TRBJ2-5; 8 bases map to TRBD2. The germline gives CDR1 SQVTM, CDR2 ANQGSEA. J lost 0 bases, V lost 5 bases, and 2 bases had no gene match. CDR3 length: 13 amino acids. The CDR3 DNA is TGCAGCGTTACGGGAGGGTACCAAGAGACCCAGTACTTC. It yields the protein CSVTGGYQETQYF.

The chain carries TRBV28 and TRBJ2-7; perhaps TRBD2 as D (5 bases). Germline V gene data show CDR1 as MDHEN and CDR2 as SYDVKM. The CDR3 is 12 residues long. Between the trimmed V and J ends, which lost 7 bases and 3 bases, there was a span of 10 bases. DNA of the CDR3: TGTGCCAGCAAGCGGAGAGACTACGAGCAGTACTTC. It translates to CASKRRDYEQYF.